The next 20 T cell receptor beta chains were all read from a single sample in a study of post-analysis software for immune sequencing data. cDNA libraries of TCR beta carried unique molecular identifiers. TCRdb re-called the PCR reads with MiXCR, one entry per CDR3 protein. The data show hundreds of thousands of distinct CDR3 sequences, nearly 45% seen once. Their target antigens are unknown. General study results and limits: Several TRBV segments were more frequent in patients than controls; TRBV5-6, TRBV5-1 and TRBV20-1 belonged to this group.

Sequencing input: blood. Every receptor here comes from a girl aged 5-17 years with multiple sclerosis.

The chain carries TRBV6-5 and TRBJ2-1, with 8 bases aligning to TRBD2. V trimming: 3 bases; J trimming: 10 bases; junction bases outside the gene matches: 11. CDR1 is MNHEY, CDR2 SVGAGI, per germline. This CDR3 region has 15 residues. Here the CDR3 reads CASSYERERTYEQFF. In DNA form, the CDR3 reads TGTGCCAGCAGTTATGAGCGGGAGCGGACTTACGAGCAGTTCTTC.

J is TRBJ2-1 and V is TRBV11-2, with D perhaps matching TRBD2 (5 bases). The V end was cut by 2 bases, the J end by 2 bases, with 16 bases between. Germline CDR1 SGHAT, CDR2 FQNNGV. The CDR3 runs to 17 residues. DNA for the CDR3: TGTGCCAGCAGCTTATTCCCTAGCCCAAGACCCTACAATGAGCAGTTCTTC. Residues: CASSLFPSPRPYNEQFF.

This clonotype was counted only a few times. The chain combines TRBV4-3 with TRBJ2-7; D not resolved. The CDR3 covers 14 residues. Germline-derived CDR1 and CDR2 are LGHNA and YSLEER. The V and J ends lost 2 bases and 1 base respectively, with 9 bases between them. The CDR3 region is CASSQFTGSYEQYF. The CDR3 DNA is TGCGCCAGCAGCCAATTCACTGGTTCCTACGAGCAGTACTTC.

The chain has TRBV4-2 and TRBJ2-5; 7 positions match TRBD2. Per the germline V gene, CDR1 is LGHNA and CDR2 is YNFKEQ. V trimming: 0 bases; J trimming: 5 bases; junction bases outside the gene matches: 12. There are 17 residues in the CDR3. CDR3: CASSQDLTNGTKETQYF. CDR3 nucleotides: TGTGCCAGCAGCCAAGATCTTACTAACGGGACTAAGGAGACCCAGTACTTC.

The chain has TRBV29-1 and TRBJ2-7, with 8 bases identical to TRBD2. J was trimmed by 2 bases and V by 5 bases; bases with no gene match: 8. Germline CDR1 reads SQVTM; CDR2 reads ANQGSEA. The CDR3 spans 14 residues. CDR3 nucleotides: TGCAGCGTTAGGGGGACGGGAGGGGCCTACGAGCAGTACTTC. Translating gives CSVRGTGGAYEQYF.

The chain employs TRBV28 and TRBJ1-1; 8 nucleotides agree with TRBD1. Trimming removed 5 bases from V and 9 bases from J; junction bases left unmatched: 11. The CDR3 has 14 residues. The germline V gene encodes CDR1 MDHEN and CDR2 SYDVKM. The CDR3 nucleotides read TGTGCCAGCAGTCCGGCGGACAGGGTTGGAAAAGCTTTCTTT. Protein product: CASSPADRVGKAFF.

This clonotype was detected a few times. CDR3 sequence: CASSLVITETQYF. In DNA form, the CDR3 reads TGTGCCAGCAGCTTGGTTATTACGGAGACCCAGTACTTC. The V and J genes are TRBV7-2 and TRBJ2-5; the D is unclear. V was cut by 3 bases and J by 5 bases, with 10 bases left in between. CDR1 SGHTA and CDR2 FQGNSA come from the germline V gene. CDR3 length: 13 amino acids.

Of note for this clonotype: A much larger clone differs by one base, so this may be a read error. The chain has TRBV10-3 and TRBJ2-1; 7 bases map to TRBD2. This CDR3 has 12 amino acids. The germline CDR1 and CDR2 sequences are ENHRY and SYGVKD. V dropped 11 bases and J dropped 7; count of bases not matched to a gene: 8. The CDR3: CAAKKRENEQFF. The CDR3 DNA reads TGTGCCGCAAAGAAGCGGGAAAATGAGCAGTTCTTC.

The rearrangement links TRBV28 to TRBJ2-7, with 7 bases matching TRBD1. V shed 3 bases, J shed 9 bases, and the junction held 2 bases outside the gene matches. The CDR3 runs 11 residues. CDR1 is MDHEN and CDR2 is SYDVKM in the germline V gene. The CDR3 loop reads CASSLWTGQYF. The CDR3 DNA sequence: TGTGCCAGCAGTTTGTGGACAGGGCAGTACTTC. Using reference TRBV28 and TRBJ2-7 for the parts outside the CDR3, the full variable domain is DVKVTQSSRYLVKRTGEKVFLECVQDMDHENMFWYRQDPGLGLRLIYFSYDVKMKEKGDIPEGYSVSREKKERFSLILESASTNQTSMYLCASSLWTGQYFGPGTRLTVT.

CDR3 bases: TGTGCCAGCAGTCCCGGACAGGGGGCCGCTAACTATGGCTACACCTTC. This gives the protein CASSPGQGAANYGYTF. The chain couples TRBV27 to TRBJ1-2; 11 nucleotides line up with TRBD1. CDR3 length equals 16 residues. J was trimmed by 0 bases and V by 5 bases; bases with no gene match: 5. Germline lookup yields CDR1 MNHEY and CDR2 SMNVEV (reference sequence).

The chain joins TRBV20-1 to TRBJ2-7; D gene unclear. This CDR3 comprises 12 residues. Germline values: CDR1 DFQATT, CDR2 SNEGSKA (reference sequence). With 7 bases removed from V and 6 bases from J, the gap between germline ends came to 16 bases. As DNA, the CDR3 is TGCAGTGGAGCAGGAGTTGCCGGCGAGCAGTACTTC. Encoded protein: CSGAGVAGEQYF.

This rearrangement joins TRBV5-6 to TRBJ2-6, with D hard to call. The length of the CDR3 is 18 residues. The ends were cut back, 1 base at V and 0 bases at J, with 14 bases in the middle. Germline V gives CDR1 SGHDT, CDR2 YYEEEE. CDR3 sequence: CASSLTILHTSGANVLTF. DNA for the CDR3: TGTGCCAGCAGCTTGACGATCCTACACACCTCTGGGGCCAACGTCCTGACTTTC.

V gene TRBV24-1 combines with J gene TRBJ2-3; 9 nucleotides line up with TRBD1. The germline CDR1 and CDR2 sequences are KGHDR and SFDVKD. Unmatched junction bases numbered 5, after V lost 3 bases and J lost 5 bases. The CDR3 is made up of 15 amino acids. As DNA, the CDR3 is TGTGCCACCAGTGATCCGACAGGGGGTTTAGATACGCAGTATTTT. It is translated as CATSDPTGGLDTQYF.

A few counts support this clonotype. V is TRBV20-1 and J is TRBJ2-3; 11 nucleotides match TRBD2. The trim removed 5 bases at V and 0 bases at J, leaving 10 bases unmatched. The CDR3 runs to 17 residues. Germline CDR1 is DFQATT and CDR2 is SNEGSKA (reference sequence). The CDR3 region is CSAPRLAGSSSTDTQYF. CDR3 bases: TGCAGTGCTCCAAGACTAGCGGGGTCCTCTAGCACAGATACGCAGTATTTT.

This sequence joins TRBV18 and TRBJ2-3, with D possibly matching TRBD2 (7 bases). There are 16 residues in the CDR3. V lost 2 bases, J lost 0 bases, and 12 bases lay in between. The germline V gene has CDR1 KGHSH and CDR2 LQKENI. CDR3 amino acids: CASSPISGTSTDTQYF. The CDR3 coding sequence is TGTGCCAGCTCACCAATCAGCGGGACAAGCACAGATACGCAGTATTTT.

J is TRBJ1-1 and V is TRBV20-1; 7 positions agree with TRBD1. Germline-derived CDR1 and CDR2 are DFQATT and SNEGSKA (reference sequence). J lost 11 bases, V lost 0 bases, and 9 bases had no gene match. The CDR3 contains 13 residues. In nucleotides, the CDR3 is TGCAGTGCTAGAGATAAGGCAGGGGGTTCGGCTTTCTTT. Translating it yields CSARDKAGGSAFF.

The chain carries TRBV7-2 and TRBJ2-1, with a tentative D call TRBD1 (6 bases). CDR1 and CDR2 from the germline V gene are SGHTA and FQGNSA. V dropped 0 bases and J dropped 0 bases, with 12 bases sitting between them. The CDR3 length is 17 residues. CDR3 bases: TGTGCCAGCAGCTTAGCCGCAGGGGCTATCTCCTACAATGAGCAGTTCTTC. Encoded protein: CASSLAAGAISYNEQFF.

This clonotype came up a few times. The chain employs TRBV4-1 and TRBJ1-5; 10 bases agree with TRBD1. The CDR3 runs 15 residues. The V gene's germline CDR1 is MGHRA and CDR2 YSYEKL. The trim removed 4 bases at V and 3 bases at J, leaving 3 bases unmatched. Here the CDR3 DNA reads TGCGCCAGCAGCCGGGGACAGGGGAACAATCAGCCCCAGCATTTT. Translated: CASSRGQGNNQPQHF.

This clonotype appeared a few times. The CDR3 here is CATSRDWQENYEQYF. The CDR3 region has the DNA TGTGCCACCAGCAGAGATTGGCAGGAAAACTACGAGCAGTACTTC. The chain has TRBV15 and TRBJ2-7; D is undetermined. The CDR3 contains 15 residues. V was cut by 0 bases and J by 3 bases, with 12 bases left in between. Germline V lookup: CDR1 LNHNV, CDR2 YYDKDF (reference sequence).

This clonotype was observed a handful of times. This chain uses TRBV27 with TRBJ2-4, with TRBD1 identical over 8 bases. TRBJ2-7 explains the end of the DNA better; the J call may be wrong. Germline V CDR1 and CDR2: MNHEY, SMNVEV (reference sequence). The CDR3 has 18 amino acids. Written as DNA, the CDR3 is TGTGCCAGCAGTTTTGCCCTAACCCGGGGACAGGATATATACGAGCAGTACTTC. Its translation: CASSFALTRGQDIYEQYF.